The 27 T cell receptor beta chains in this list originate from one sample, sequenced in a study of CD8+CD57+ T cells in acquired aplastic anemia. Before being chosen for sequencing, patients had shown CD8+CD57+ cell expansion by flow cytometry. The study profiled TCR beta VDJ and CDR3 using genomic DNA as template. TCRdb fed the reads into MiXCR, producing one record per CDR3 protein. Of a few hundred thousand distinct CDR3 sequences listed, roughly 34% were seen once; the top ten hold around 0.82%. Sequenced: sorted CD4+, CD8+, or CD8+CD57+ T cells (not recorded which) from PBMCs. The receptors here all came from a human donor with aplastic anemia.

This clonotype was picked up a small number of times. This chain joins TRBV2 and TRBJ2-5, with D hard to call. Germline V CDR1 and CDR2: SNHLY, FYNNEI. The germline V and J ends were trimmed by 4 bases and 0 bases, with 3 bases remaining between them. The CDR3 runs to 12 residues. CDR3 in amino acids: CASSGNQETQYF. CDR3 DNA: TGTGCCAGCAGTGGGAACCAAGAGACCCAGTACTTC. Together with reference TRBV2 and TRBJ2-5, the CDR3 gives the full variable domain: EPEVTQTPSHQVTQMGQEVILRCVPISNHLYFYWYRQILGQKVEFLVSFYNNEISEKSEIFDDQFSVERPDGSNFTLKIRSTKLEDSAMYFCASSGNQETQYFGPGTRLLVL.

Worth noting for this clonotype: This may come from a read error, since a much larger clone is one base off. The genes are TRBV29-1 and TRBJ2-7, with D possibly TRBD2 on 5 matching bases. Germline V CDR1 and CDR2: SQVTM, ANQGSEA. This CDR3 spans 14 amino acids. The CDR3, as DNA: TGCGGCCCGTTGCTGGAACAGCTAGCTTTCGAGCAGTACTTC. As protein: CGPLLEQLAFEQYF.

This clonotype has at least ten counts. This chain joins TRBV19 and TRBJ1-1; weak D call: TRBD1 (5 bases). The CDR3 extends over 14 amino acids. The germline V and J ends were trimmed by 7 bases and 0 bases, with 12 bases remaining between them. The germline V gene has CDR1 LNHDA and CDR2 SQIVND (reference sequence). The CDR3 nucleotides are TGTGCCAGTAAAAGGGACGGACTGAACACTGAAGCTTTCTTT. It specifies CASKRDGLNTEAFF. The variable domain in full, completed from reference TRBV19 and TRBJ1-1, reads DGGITQSPKYLFRKEGQNVTLSCEQNLNHDAMYWYRQDPGQGLRLIYYSQIVNDFQKGDIAEGYSVSREKKESFPLTVTSAQKNPTAFYLCASKRDGLNTEAFFGQGTRLTVV.

This clonotype has ten or more counts. V is TRBV19 and J is TRBJ1-2; weak D call: TRBD1 (6 bases). V gave up 1 base and J gave up 5 bases, with 11 bases separating them. CDR3 length equals 14 residues. Germline lookup yields CDR1 LNHDA and CDR2 SQIVND (reference sequence). CDR3 DNA: TGTGCCAGTAGTATAGGCCAGGGGATATATGGCTACACCTTC. Residues: CASSIGQGIYGYTF.

This clonotype was counted between two and nine times. V is TRBV18 and J is TRBJ2-3, with D possibly TRBD1 on 5 matching bases. CDR1 and CDR2 from the germline V gene are KGHSH and LQKENI. The CDR3 covers 13 residues. V was pared by 6 bases and J by 2 bases, with 9 bases between. The CDR3 spells CASSQTDTDTQYF. CDR3 sequence (DNA): TGTGCCAGCTCGCAGACAGACACAGATACGCAGTATTTT.

The rearrangement joins TRBV6-1 to TRBJ1-3; TRBD1 matches 7 bases. From germline, CDR1 is MNHNS and CDR2 SASEGT. The ends lost 4 bases at V and 4 bases at J; junction bases unmatched: 10. The CDR3 runs to 16 residues. This CDR3 reads CASSVVRGQSGNTIYF. The CDR3 region has the DNA TGTGCCAGCAGTGTGGTCAGGGGACAGTCCGGAAACACCATATATTTT.

This clonotype was found many times. V is TRBV9 and J is TRBJ1-3; D might be TRBD1 (5 bases). Germline lookup yields CDR1 SGDLS and CDR2 YYNGEE. V was cut by 0 bases and J by 1 base, with 14 bases left in between. The CDR3 extends over 17 amino acids. CDR3: CASSVAGQGQSGNTIYF. CDR3 in DNA: TGTGCCAGCAGCGTAGCTGGGCAGGGTCAATCTGGAAACACCATATATTTT.

This clonotype was counted ten times or more. The CDR3 coding sequence is TGCAGCGTTGAAGTGGCGGGAGGTTGGACAGAGACCCAGTACTTC. As protein: CSVEVAGGWTETQYF. V gene TRBV29-1 combines with J gene TRBJ2-5; 8 bases are a match to TRBD2. The J segment lost 4 bases and the V segment lost 1 base, leaving 8 bases of the junction unmatched. This CDR3 has 15 amino acids. Germline V gene lookup returns CDR1 SQVTM and CDR2 ANQGSEA.

With regard to this clonotype: The junction departs from germline at one end; a sequencing error may be responsible. The chain recombines TRBV6-4 with TRBJ2-1; 9 nucleotides line up with TRBD1. Germline CDR1 and CDR2: MRHNA and SNTAGT. This CDR3 comprises 14 residues. CDR3 region: CASSTGTGFHEQLF. Here the CDR3 DNA reads TGTGCCAGCAGTACCGGGACAGGGTTCCATGAGCAGCTCTTC.

The chain recombines TRBV20-1 with TRBJ1-5, with 9 bases lining up with TRBD1. Looked up from germline, CDR1 is DFQATT and CDR2 is SNEGSKA (reference sequence). This CDR3 has 15 residues. J gave up 6 bases and V 4 bases, and 10 bases lay outside the gene matches. CDR3 sequence reads: CSAIIKTGGSQPQHF. The CDR3 DNA reads as TGCAGTGCTATAATTAAGACAGGGGGGAGTCAGCCCCAGCATTTT.

With regard to this clonotype: A much more abundant neighbour one base away suggests this may be a read error. This chain joins TRBV2 and TRBJ2-3, with D possibly TRBD1 on 5 matching bases. CDR1 is SNHLY and CDR2 is FYNNEI in the germline V gene. The CDR3 is 15 amino acids. The CDR3 nucleotides are TGTGTCAGCAGATTCAGGGCCCTCAGCACAGATACGCAGTATTTT. Translating it yields CVSRFRALSTDTQYF.

The V gene is TRBV20-1, the J gene TRBJ2-1; 8 bases map to TRBD2. The J segment lost 12 bases and the V segment lost 6 bases, leaving 16 bases of the junction unmatched. The CDR3 sequence is 14 residues long. Per the germline V gene, CDR1 is DFQATT and CDR2 is SNEGSKA (reference sequence). The CDR3 coding sequence is TGCAGTGCCGCCCAATTAGCGGGAACTAATAGGCAGTTCTTC. As protein: CSAAQLAGTNRQFF.

This clonotype was found many times. This sequence joins TRBV10-3 and TRBJ1-5; 7 bases align to TRBD1. CDR1 is ENHRY, CDR2 SYGVKD, per germline. V gave up 6 bases and J gave up 3 bases; unmatched junction bases: 8. CDR3 length equals 15 residues. The CDR3 nucleotides are TGTGCCATCAGCCAGGGGGACCTTAACAATCAGCCCCAGCATTTT. It specifies CAISQGDLNNQPQHF.

This clonotype was seen at least ten times. The V gene is TRBV15, the J gene TRBJ1-2; D is ambiguous. In germline, CDR1 is LNHNV, CDR2 YYDKDF (reference sequence). The CDR3 has 16 residues. V lost 3 bases and J 2 bases, leaving 16 bases between the germline ends. CDR3 sequence: CATSRAAGGVNYGYTF. CDR3 bases: TGTGCCACCAGCAGGGCAGCTGGTGGCGTAAACTATGGCTACACCTTC. The full variable domain, with the rest looked up from reference TRBV15 and TRBJ1-2, is DAMVIQNPRYQVTQFGKPVTLSCSQTLNHNVMYWYQQKSSQAPKLLFHYYDKDFNNEADTPDNFQSRRPNTSFCFLDIRSPGLGDTAMYLCATSRAAGGVNYGYTFGSGTRLTVV.

This clonotype was counted at least ten times. V and J are TRBV19 and TRBJ2-6, with a tentative D call TRBD2 (7 bases). V lost 6 bases and J 2 bases, leaving 14 bases between the germline ends. Looked up from germline, CDR1 is LNHDA and CDR2 is SQIVND (reference sequence). This CDR3 has 16 amino acids. DNA of the CDR3: TGTGCCAGTAGCCAACAGGGAGGGCCTGGGGCCAACGTCCTGACTTTC. Translating it yields CASSQQGGPGANVLTF.

This clonotype was observed a few times. The DNA of the CDR3 is TGTGCCACCAGCAGACGCGTAACCGGGACGGCGGTAGAGACCCAGTACTTC. Translated: CATSRRVTGTAVETQYF. V is TRBV15 and J is TRBJ2-5; the D gene could be TRBD1 or TRBD2 (5 bases each). Trimming pared 2 bases from V and 4 bases from J, leaving 20 bases between. The V gene's germline CDR1 is LNHNV and CDR2 YYDKDF (reference sequence). The CDR3 length is 17 residues.

Remarks on this clonotype: This could be a read error, since a much larger clone is one nucleotide away. The V call is TRBV19, the J call TRBJ2-7; the D gene is possibly TRBD2 (5 bases). The CDR3 runs 13 residues. Germline CDR1 and CDR2: LNHDA and SQIVND (reference sequence). Trimming stripped 7 bases from V and 9 bases from J, with 19 bases between. This CDR3 is CASMDLAKNMQYF. The CDR3 DNA reads TGTGCCAGTATGGACCTAGCCAAAAACATGCAGTACTTC.

This chain uses TRBV5-6 with TRBJ2-2; no clear D. V was clipped by 2 bases and J by 4 bases, with 12 bases between them. The germline V gene encodes CDR1 SGHDT and CDR2 YYEEEE. The CDR3 has 15 amino acids. For the CDR3, the DNA is TGTGCCAGCAGCTTCAGGATCAGGTTCACCGGGGAGCTGTTTTTT. This codes for CASSFRIRFTGELFF.

This clonotype appeared many times. The chain employs TRBV2 and TRBJ1-5, with D uncertain. Trimming removed 4 bases at V and 0 bases at J, with 4 bases between. There are 13 residues in the CDR3. Germline-derived CDR1 and CDR2 are SNHLY and FYNNEI. As DNA, the CDR3 is TGTGCCAGCAGTGGGTCTAGCAATCAGCCCCAGCATTTT. Residues: CASSGSSNQPQHF.

Many counts were recorded for this clonotype. J is TRBJ2-7 and V is TRBV7-3, with D possibly being TRBD1 or TRBD2 (5 bases each). CDR1 is SGHTA, CDR2 FQGTGA, per germline. The CDR3 covers 16 residues. The V end was cut by 1 base, the J end by 7 bases, with 20 bases between. CDR3 loop: CASSLRGPSLLQEQYF. CDR3 DNA: TGTGCCAGCAGCTTAAGGGGACCATCCCTCCTCCAGGAGCAGTACTTC. The full variable domain, in which reference TRBV7-3 and TRBJ2-7 provide the parts outside the CDR3, is GAGVSQTPSNKVTEKGKYVELRCDPISGHTALYWYRQSLGQGPEFLIYFQGTGAADDSGLPNDRFFAVRPEGSVSTLKIQRTERGDSAVYLCASSLRGPSLLQEQYFGPGTRLTVT.

The chain couples TRBV10-3 to TRBJ1-2; D gene unclear. V dropped 7 bases and J dropped 2 bases, with 11 bases sitting between them. The germline gives CDR1 ENHRY, CDR2 SYGVKD. The CDR3 runs to 13 residues. CDR3 amino acids: CAITPEGNYGYTF. The CDR3 nucleotides read TGTGCCATCACGCCGGAGGGAAACTATGGCTACACCTTC.

This clonotype was seen at least ten times. The chain combines TRBV9 with TRBJ1-5; no clear D. The ends were cut back, 0 bases at V and 0 bases at J, with 7 bases in the middle. From germline, CDR1 is SGDLS and CDR2 YYNGEE. This CDR3 spans 15 amino acids. CDR3 sequence (DNA): TGTGCCAGCAGCGTAGACAGTTATAGCAATCAGCCCCAGCATTTT. Protein product: CASSVDSYSNQPQHF.

In this sample, this clonotype turned up many times. CDR3 in DNA: TGTGCCAGCAGGGCCGGGTCCGGGTACTTCTATGGCTACACCTTC. It encodes CASRAGSGYFYGYTF. V usage is TRBV2 and J usage is TRBJ1-2; D gene unclear. Trimming removed 6 bases from V and 4 bases from J, with 18 bases in between. This CDR3 spans 15 amino acids. Germline-derived CDR1 and CDR2 are SNHLY and FYNNEI.

This clonotype was seen repeatedly, ten times or more. The gene calls are TRBV19 and TRBJ1-5, with TRBD1 as a possible D gene (6 bases). The V and J ends lost 7 bases and 5 bases respectively, with 12 bases between them. Germline V CDR1 and CDR2: LNHDA, SQIVND (reference sequence). This CDR3 contains 13 residues. The CDR3 region is CASNRGEDQPQHF. CDR3 nucleotides: TGTGCCAGTAATAGGGGGGAGGATCAGCCCCAGCATTTT.

Comments on this clonotype: The CDR3 does not end in the conserved phenylalanine or tryptophan, so this is likely a read error. The chain recombines TRBV25-1 with TRBJ1-1; 9 bases map to TRBD1. The CDR3 extends over 14 amino acids. From germline, CDR1 is MGHDK and CDR2 SYGVNS. V dropped 7 bases and J dropped 2; count of bases not matched to a gene: 5. Written as DNA, the CDR3 is TGTGCCAGCATTCAGACAGGGGGTAACACTGAAGCTTTCCTT. Protein product: CASIQTGGNTEAFL.

There are a few counts of this clonotype. The V gene is TRBV20-1, the J gene TRBJ1-1; D may be TRBD1 (5 bases). The CDR3 has 13 amino acids. Germline CDR1 and CDR2: DFQATT and SNEGSKA (reference sequence). The V and J ends lost 5 bases and 13 bases respectively, with 23 bases between them. CDR3 sequence: CSAGGSGISKVFF. Here the CDR3 DNA reads TGCAGTGCTGGGGGGTCCGGGATTTCGAAAGTTTTCTTT.

On this clonotype itself: One base away lies a much larger clone, so this may be a sequencing read error. This chain uses TRBV15 with TRBJ2-3; the match to TRBD2 covers 7 bases. CDR3 length: 15 residues. The V gene's germline CDR1 is LNHNV and CDR2 YYDKDF (reference sequence). Unmatched junction bases numbered 8, after V lost 5 bases and J lost 3 bases. The CDR3 nucleotides read TGTGCCACCAGCCCGGGACTACCGGAAACAGATACGCAGTATTTT. This gives the protein CATSPGLPETDTQYF.